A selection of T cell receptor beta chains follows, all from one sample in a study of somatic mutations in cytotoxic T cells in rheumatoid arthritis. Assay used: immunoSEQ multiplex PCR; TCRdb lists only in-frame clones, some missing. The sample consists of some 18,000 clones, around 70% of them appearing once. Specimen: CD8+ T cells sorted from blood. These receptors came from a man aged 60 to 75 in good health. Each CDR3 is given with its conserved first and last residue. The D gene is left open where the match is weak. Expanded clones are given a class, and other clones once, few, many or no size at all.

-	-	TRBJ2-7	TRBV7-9	TGTGCCAGCAGCTTAGCGTCGGGGATCAGCCAGTACGAGCAGTACTTC	CASSLASGISQYEQYF
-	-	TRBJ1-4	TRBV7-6	TGTGCCAGCAGCTTAGCGCTTGGGTCGGAGACTAATGAAAAACTGTTTTTT	CASSLALGSETNEKLFF
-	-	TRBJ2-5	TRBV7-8	TGTGCCAGCAGCTTAGGGACCTTAGGGGGGACCCAGTACTTC	CASSLGTLGGTQYF
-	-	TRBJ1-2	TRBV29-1	TGCAGCGTTGGAGAGGGGCAGTATGGCTACACCTTC	CSVGEGQYGYTF
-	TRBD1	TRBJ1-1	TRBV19	TGTGCCAGTAGTACCCCTCGACAGGGATCGAACACTGAAGCTTTCTTT	CASSTPRQGSNTEAFF
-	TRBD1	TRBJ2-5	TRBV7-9	TGTGCCAGCTCCGACAGGGGGCAAGAGACCCAGTACTTC	CASSDRGQETQYF
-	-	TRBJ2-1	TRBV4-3	TGCGCCAGCAGCCAAGCCGGAGGCTCCTACAATGAGCAGTTCTTC	CASSQAGGSYNEQFF
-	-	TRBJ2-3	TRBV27	TGTGCCAGCAGTTTAAGTGACAGACGCACAGATACGCAGTATTTT	CASSLSDRRTDTQYF
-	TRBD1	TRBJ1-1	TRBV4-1	TGCGCCAGCAGCCTTCGACAAGGGGGCTTTGTCGCTGAAGCTTTCTTT	CASSLRQGGFVAEAFF
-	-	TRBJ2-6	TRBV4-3	TGCGCCAGCAGCTCAAGGGGCCTCTCTGGGGCCAACGTCCTGACTTTC	CASSSRGLSGANVLTF
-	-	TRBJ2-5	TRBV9	TGTGCCAGCAGCACGGAGGACTCCAAAGAGACCCAGTACTTC	CASSTEDSKETQYF
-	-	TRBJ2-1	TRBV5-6	TGTGCCAGCAGCCCTGACATTTACAATGAGCAGTTCTTC	CASSPDIYNEQFF
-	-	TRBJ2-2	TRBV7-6	TGTGCCAGCAGCTTTAAACAGAACACCGGGGAGCTGTTTTTT	CASSFKQNTGELFF
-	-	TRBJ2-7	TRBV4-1	TGCGCCAGCAGCCACAAAGACAACTCCTACGAGCAGTACTTC	CASSHKDNSYEQYF
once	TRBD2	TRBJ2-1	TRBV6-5	TGTGCCAGCAGCGTAGCGGGGTACTACAATGAGCAGTTCTTC	CASSVAGYYNEQFF
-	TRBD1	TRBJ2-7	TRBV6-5	TGTGCCAGCAGTTACGGGGACAGGGCGTCCTACGAGCAGTACTTC	CASSYGDRASYEQYF
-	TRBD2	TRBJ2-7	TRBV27	TGTGCCAGCAGTTTATCCGCTCCCGCGGGAGACTACGAGCAGTACTTC	CASSLSAPAGDYEQYF
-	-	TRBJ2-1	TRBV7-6	TGTGCCAGCAGCCTGTCGGTGGCCCGCCCGGCGGGCTATGAGCAGTTCTTC	CASSLSVARPAGYEQFF
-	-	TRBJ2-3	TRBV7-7	TGTGCTAGCAGCTCCGGGACAACTAGCACAGATACGCAGTATTTT	CASSSGTTSTDTQYF
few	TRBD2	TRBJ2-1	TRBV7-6	TGTGCCAGCAGCTTAGTTGCTAGCGGCCTGCTTAATGAGCAGTTCTTC	CASSLVASGLLNEQFF
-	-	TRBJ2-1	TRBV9	TGTGCCAGCAGCGCCATGGGGGGGCCCTACAATGAGCAGTTCTTC	CASSAMGGPYNEQFF
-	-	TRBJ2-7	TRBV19	TGTGCCAGTAGTATAGGAGCGGGCGAAGACTACGAGCAGTACTTC	CASSIGAGEDYEQYF
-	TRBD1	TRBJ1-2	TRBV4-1	TGCGCCAGCAGCTTGACAGGGGAGGGGGACTACACCTTC	CASSLTGEGDYTF
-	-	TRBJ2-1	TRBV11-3	TGTGCCAGCAGCCCCTCAACGCGGAGGAGCTCCTACAATGAGCAGTTCTTC	CASSPSTRRSSYNEQFF
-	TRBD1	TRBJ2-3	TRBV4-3	TGCGCCAGCAGCCAAGGGACAGGGATGGCGCAGTATTTT	CASSQGTGMAQYF
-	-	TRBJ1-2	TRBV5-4	TGTGCCAGCAGCTTATCCGGGACAAGATATGGCTACACCTTC	CASSLSGTRYGYTF
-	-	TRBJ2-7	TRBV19	TGTGCCAGTAGCCTCCAGGACAGCTACGAGCAGTACTTC	CASSLQDSYEQYF
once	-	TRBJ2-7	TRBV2	TGTGCCAGCAAACCAGGAGCGGACTACTACGAGCAGTACTTC	CASKPGADYYEQYF
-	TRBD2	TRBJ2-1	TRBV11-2	TGTGCCAGCAGCGTTAGCGGGAGAAGGGGGTACAATGAGCAGTTCTTC	CASSVSGRRGYNEQFF
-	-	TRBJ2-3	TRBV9	TGTGCCAGCAGCGTAGGGGGGGGCACTAGCACAGATACGCAGTATTTT	CASSVGGGTSTDTQYF
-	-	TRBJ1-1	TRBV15	TGTGCCACCAGTGTCATTTGGGGGGGCGCGGAAGAAGCTTTCTTT	CATSVIWGGAEEAFF
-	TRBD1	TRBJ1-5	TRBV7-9	TGTGCCAGCAGCTTAGCAGGGGGCTATCAGCCCCAGCATTTT	CASSLAGGYQPQHF
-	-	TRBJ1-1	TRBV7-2	TGTGCCAGCAGCCACCGGACACCGAACACTGAAGCTTTCTTT	CASSHRTPNTEAFF
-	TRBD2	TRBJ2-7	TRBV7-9	TGTGCCAGCAGCTCCACTAGCGGGAGGGGGTACGAGCAGTACTTC	CASSSTSGRGYEQYF
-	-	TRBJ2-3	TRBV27	TGTGCCAGCAGCCTATTCATATACACAGATACGCAGTATTTT	CASSLFIYTDTQYF
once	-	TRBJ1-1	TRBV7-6	TGTGCCAGCAGCTTAAGGGCCGCAGGGGTCATGAACACTGAAGCTTTCTTT	CASSLRAAGVMNTEAFF
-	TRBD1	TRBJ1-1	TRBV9	TGTGCCAGCAGCAACAGAGAGTTTATTAGGGGGCCACTGAACACTGAAGCTTTCTTT	CASSNREFIRGPLNTEAFF
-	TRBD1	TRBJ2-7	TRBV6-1	TGTGCCAGCAGTCCTGGGACAGGGGCTTCCTACGAGCAGTACTTC	CASSPGTGASYEQYF
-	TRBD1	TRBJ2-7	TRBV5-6	TGTGCCAGCAGCTTAGGACAGGAGTTAATATACGAGCAGTACTTC	CASSLGQELIYEQYF
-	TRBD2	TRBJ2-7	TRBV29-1	TGCAGCGTACGGACAGGGGGACTAGCGGGCTACGAGCAGTACTTC	CSVRTGGLAGYEQYF
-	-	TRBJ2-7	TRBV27	TGTGCCAGCAGTTTTGGGGCTGGGACCTACGAGCAGTACTTC	CASSFGAGTYEQYF
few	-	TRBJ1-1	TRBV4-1	TGCGCCAGCAGCCAAGAGTTGCGCATGAACACTGAAGCTTTCTTT	CASSQELRMNTEAFF
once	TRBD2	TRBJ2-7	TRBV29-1	TGCAGCGTAGTTCCCGGGACTAGCGGCTACGAGCAGTACTTC	CSVVPGTSGYEQYF
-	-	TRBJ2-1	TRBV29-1	TGCAGCGTTGAAAGGGGGAATACCTACAATGAGCAGTTCTTC	CSVERGNTYNEQFF
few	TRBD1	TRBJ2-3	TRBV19	TGTGCCAGTAGTATGGCAGGGGGACGGGCAGATACGCAGTATTTT	CASSMAGGRADTQYF
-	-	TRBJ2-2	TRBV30	TGTGCCCGGCGGGGGCCGTACACCGGGGAGCTGTTTTTT	CARRGPYTGELFF
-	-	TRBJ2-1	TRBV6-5	TGTGCCAGCAGTTACACAGACTACAATGAGCAGTTCTTC	CASSYTDYNEQFF
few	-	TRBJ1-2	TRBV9	TGTGCCAGCAGCGTAGTTGGGGGCGGAAATAACTATGGCTACACCTTC	CASSVVGGGNNYGYTF
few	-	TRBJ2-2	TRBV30	TGTGCCTGGAGTGTAAGCTCCACCGGGGAGCTGTTTTTT	CAWSVSSTGELFF
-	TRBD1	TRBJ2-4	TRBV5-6	TGTGCCAGCAGCCCGCGACAGGGCCTAGCCAAAAACATTCAGTACTTC	CASSPRQGLAKNIQYF